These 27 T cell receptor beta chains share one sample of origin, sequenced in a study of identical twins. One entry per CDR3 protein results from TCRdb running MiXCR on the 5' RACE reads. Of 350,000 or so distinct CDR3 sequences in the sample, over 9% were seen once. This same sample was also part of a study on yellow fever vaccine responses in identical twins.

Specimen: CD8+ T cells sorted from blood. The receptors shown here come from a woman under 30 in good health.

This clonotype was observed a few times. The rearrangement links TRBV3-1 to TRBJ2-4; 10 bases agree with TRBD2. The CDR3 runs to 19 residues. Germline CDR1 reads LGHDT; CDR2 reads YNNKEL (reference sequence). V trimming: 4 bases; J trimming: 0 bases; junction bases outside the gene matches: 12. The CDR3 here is CASSRGVAGGILAKNIQYF. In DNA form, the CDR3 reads TGTGCCAGCAGCCGCGGTGTAGCGGGGGGCATACTAGCCAAAAACATTCAGTACTTC.

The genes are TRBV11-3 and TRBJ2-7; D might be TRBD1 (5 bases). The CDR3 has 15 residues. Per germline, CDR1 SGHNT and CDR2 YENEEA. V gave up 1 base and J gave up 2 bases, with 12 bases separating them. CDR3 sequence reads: CASSLVAGITYEQYF. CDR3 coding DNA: TGTGCCAGCAGCTTAGTGGCAGGGATAACCTACGAGCAGTACTTC. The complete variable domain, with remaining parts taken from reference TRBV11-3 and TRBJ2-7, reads EAGVVQSPRYKIIEKKQPVAFWCNPISGHNTLYWYLQNLGQGPELLIRYENEEAVDDSQLPKDRFSAERLKGVDSTLKIQPAELGDSAVYLCASSLVAGITYEQYFGPGTRLTVT.

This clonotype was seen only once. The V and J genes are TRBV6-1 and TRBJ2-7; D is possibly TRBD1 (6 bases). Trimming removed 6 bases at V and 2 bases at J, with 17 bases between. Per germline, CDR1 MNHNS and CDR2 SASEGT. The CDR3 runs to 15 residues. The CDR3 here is CASRSRDTLPYEQYV. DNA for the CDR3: TGTGCCAGCAGGTCCCGGGACACCCTTCCCTACGAGCAGTACGTC.

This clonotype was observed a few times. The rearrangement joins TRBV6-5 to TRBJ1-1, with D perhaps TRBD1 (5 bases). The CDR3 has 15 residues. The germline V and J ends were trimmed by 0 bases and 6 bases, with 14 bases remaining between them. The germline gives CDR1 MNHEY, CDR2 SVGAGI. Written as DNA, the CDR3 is TGTGCCAGCAGTTACTCGAGGTTATCAGGGTCTGAAGCTTTCTTT. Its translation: CASSYSRLSGSEAFF.

The CDR3 nucleotides read TGTGCCAGCAGCTTAGCCGGGACTAATGTAGATACGCAGTATTTT. Translated, it gives CASSLAGTNVDTQYF. V and J are TRBV7-9 and TRBJ2-3; 7 nucleotides match TRBD2. From germline, CDR1 is SEHNR and CDR2 FQNEAQ (reference sequence). Trimming cost V 0 bases and J 5 bases; bases outside gene matches: 5. CDR3 length: 15 amino acids.

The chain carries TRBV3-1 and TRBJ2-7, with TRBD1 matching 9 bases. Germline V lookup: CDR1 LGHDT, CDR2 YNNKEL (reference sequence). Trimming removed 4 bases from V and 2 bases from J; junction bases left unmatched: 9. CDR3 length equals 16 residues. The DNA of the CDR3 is TGTGCCAGCAGCCCGCCCATGGGACAGGGTGCCTACGAGCAGTACTTC. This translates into CASSPPMGQGAYEQYF.

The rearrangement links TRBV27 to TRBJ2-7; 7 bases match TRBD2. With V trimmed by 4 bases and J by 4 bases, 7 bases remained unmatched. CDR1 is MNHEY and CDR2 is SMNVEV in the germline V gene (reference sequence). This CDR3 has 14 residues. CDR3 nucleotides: TGTGCCAGCAGTTCGGGACTAAATACGTACGAGCAGTACTTC. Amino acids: CASSSGLNTYEQYF.

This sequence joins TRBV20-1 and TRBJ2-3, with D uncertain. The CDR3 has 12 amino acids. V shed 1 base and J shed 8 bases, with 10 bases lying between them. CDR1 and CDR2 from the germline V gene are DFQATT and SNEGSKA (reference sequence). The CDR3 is CSARVLEVTQYF. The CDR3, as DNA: TGCAGTGCTAGAGTACTTGAGGTTACGCAGTATTTT.

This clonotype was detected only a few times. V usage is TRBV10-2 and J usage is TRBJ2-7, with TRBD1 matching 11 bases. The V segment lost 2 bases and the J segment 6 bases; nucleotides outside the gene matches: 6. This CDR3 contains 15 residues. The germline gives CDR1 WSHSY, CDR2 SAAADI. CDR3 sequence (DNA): TGCGCCAGCAGTGAGGGGACAGGGGGTTTGGTCGAGCAGTACGTC. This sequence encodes CASSEGTGGLVEQYV.

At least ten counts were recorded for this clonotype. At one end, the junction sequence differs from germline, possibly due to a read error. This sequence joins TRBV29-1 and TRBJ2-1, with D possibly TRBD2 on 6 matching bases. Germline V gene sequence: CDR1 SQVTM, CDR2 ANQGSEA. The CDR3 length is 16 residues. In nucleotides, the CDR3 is TGCAGCGTAGAAGGTGAGACGGCTAGCGCACACAATGAGCAGTTCTTC. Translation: CSVEGETASAHNEQFF.

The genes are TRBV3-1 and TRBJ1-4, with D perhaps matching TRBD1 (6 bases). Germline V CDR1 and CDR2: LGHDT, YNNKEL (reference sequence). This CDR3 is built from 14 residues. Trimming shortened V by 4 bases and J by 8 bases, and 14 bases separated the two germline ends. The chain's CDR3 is CASSPTGRNEKLFF. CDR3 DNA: TGTGCCAGCAGCCCCACAGGGCGCAACGAAAAACTGTTTTTT.

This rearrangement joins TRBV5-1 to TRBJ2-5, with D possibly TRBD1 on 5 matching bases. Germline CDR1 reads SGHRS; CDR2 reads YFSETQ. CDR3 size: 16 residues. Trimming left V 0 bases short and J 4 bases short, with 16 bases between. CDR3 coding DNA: TGCGCCAGCAGCTTGGAGATAGGGGTGATGTTAGAGACCCAGTACTTC. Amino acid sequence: CASSLEIGVMLETQYF.

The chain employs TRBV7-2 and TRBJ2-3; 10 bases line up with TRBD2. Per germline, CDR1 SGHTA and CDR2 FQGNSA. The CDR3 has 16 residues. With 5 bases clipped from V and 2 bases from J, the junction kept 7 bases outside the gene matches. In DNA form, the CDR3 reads TGTGCCAGCAGCGCCATAGCGGGAGGCCACACAGATACGCAGTATTTT. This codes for CASSAIAGGHTDTQYF.

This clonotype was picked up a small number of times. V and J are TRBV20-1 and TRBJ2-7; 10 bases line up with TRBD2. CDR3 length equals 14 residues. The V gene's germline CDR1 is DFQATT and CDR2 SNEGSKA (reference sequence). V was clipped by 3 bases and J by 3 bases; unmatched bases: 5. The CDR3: CSASEREGLYEQYF. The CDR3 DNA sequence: TGCAGTGCTAGTGAGCGGGAGGGCCTCTACGAGCAGTACTTC.

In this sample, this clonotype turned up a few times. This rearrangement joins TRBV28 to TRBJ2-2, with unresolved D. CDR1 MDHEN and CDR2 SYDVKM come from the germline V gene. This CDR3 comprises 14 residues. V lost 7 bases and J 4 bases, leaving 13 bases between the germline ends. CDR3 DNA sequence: TGTGCCAGCAAGTTAGAGGCAGGCACCGGGGAGCTGTTTTTT. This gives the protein CASKLEAGTGELFF.

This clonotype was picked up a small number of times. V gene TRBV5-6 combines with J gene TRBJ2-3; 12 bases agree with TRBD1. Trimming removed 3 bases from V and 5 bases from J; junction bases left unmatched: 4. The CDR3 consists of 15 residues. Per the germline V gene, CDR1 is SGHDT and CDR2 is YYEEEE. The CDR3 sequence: CASSWGTGGVDTQYF. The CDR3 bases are TGTGCCAGCAGCTGGGGGACAGGGGGCGTAGATACGCAGTATTTT. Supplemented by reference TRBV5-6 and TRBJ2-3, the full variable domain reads DAGVTQSPTHLIKTRGQQVTLRCSPKSGHDTVSWYQQALGQGPQFIFQYYEEEERQRGNFPDRFSGHQFPNYSSELNVNALLLGDSALYLCASSWGTGGVDTQYFGPGTRLTVL.

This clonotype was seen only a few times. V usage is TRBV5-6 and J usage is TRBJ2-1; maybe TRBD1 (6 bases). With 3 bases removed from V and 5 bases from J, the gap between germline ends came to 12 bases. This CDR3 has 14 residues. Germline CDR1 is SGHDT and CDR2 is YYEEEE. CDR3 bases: TGTGCCAGCAGCTGGGGGACAAGTAACAATGAGCAGTTCTTC. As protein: CASSWGTSNNEQFF.

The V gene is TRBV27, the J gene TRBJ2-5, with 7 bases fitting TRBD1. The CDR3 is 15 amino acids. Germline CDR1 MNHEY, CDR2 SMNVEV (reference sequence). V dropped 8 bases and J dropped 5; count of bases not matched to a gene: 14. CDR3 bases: TGTGCCAGCGGGATTACAGGGGCCGCGAGGGAGACCCAGTACTTC. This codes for CASGITGAARETQYF.

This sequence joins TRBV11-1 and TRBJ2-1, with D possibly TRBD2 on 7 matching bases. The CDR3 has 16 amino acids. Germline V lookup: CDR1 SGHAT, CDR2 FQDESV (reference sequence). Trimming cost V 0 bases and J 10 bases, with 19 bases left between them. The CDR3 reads CASSLARGGSPPEQFF. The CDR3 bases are TGTGCCAGCAGCTTAGCGAGGGGGGGCTCACCCCCCGAGCAGTTCTTC.

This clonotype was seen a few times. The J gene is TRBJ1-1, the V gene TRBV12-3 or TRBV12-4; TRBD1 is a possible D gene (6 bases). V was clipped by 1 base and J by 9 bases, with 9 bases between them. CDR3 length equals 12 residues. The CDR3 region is CASSLGGRQAFF. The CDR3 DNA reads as TGTGCCAGCAGTTTAGGGGGGCGTCAAGCTTTCTTT.

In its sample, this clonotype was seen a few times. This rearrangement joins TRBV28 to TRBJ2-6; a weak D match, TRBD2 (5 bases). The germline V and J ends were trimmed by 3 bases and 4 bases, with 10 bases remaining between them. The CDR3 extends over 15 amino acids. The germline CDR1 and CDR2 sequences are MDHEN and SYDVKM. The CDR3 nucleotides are TGTGCCAGCAGTTTGACAACGGGGGGGGCCAACGTCCTGACTTTC. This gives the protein CASSLTTGGANVLTF. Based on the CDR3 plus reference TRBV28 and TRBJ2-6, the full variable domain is DVKVTQSSRYLVKRTGEKVFLECVQDMDHENMFWYRQDPGLGLRLIYFSYDVKMKEKGDIPEGYSVSREKKERFSLILESASTNQTSMYLCASSLTTGGANVLTFGAGSRLTVL.

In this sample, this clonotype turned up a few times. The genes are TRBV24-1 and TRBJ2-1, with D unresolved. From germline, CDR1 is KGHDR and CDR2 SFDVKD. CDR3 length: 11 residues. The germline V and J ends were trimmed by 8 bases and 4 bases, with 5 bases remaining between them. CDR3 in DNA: TGTGCCACCATCCTGTACAATGAGCAGTTCTTC. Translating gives CATILYNEQFF.

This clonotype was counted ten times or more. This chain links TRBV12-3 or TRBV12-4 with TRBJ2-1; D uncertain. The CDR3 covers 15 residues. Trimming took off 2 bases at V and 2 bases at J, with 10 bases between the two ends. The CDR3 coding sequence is TGTGCCAGCAGTTTATGGGCGTCGGCCTACAATGAGCAGTTCTTC. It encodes CASSLWASAYNEQFF.

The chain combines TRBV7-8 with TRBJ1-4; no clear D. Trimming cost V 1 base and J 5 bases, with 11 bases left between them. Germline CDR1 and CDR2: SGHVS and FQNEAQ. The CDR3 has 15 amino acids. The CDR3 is CASSLGTVVNEKLFF. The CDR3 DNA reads TGTGCCAGCAGCTTAGGAACGGTCGTAAATGAAAAACTGTTTTTT.

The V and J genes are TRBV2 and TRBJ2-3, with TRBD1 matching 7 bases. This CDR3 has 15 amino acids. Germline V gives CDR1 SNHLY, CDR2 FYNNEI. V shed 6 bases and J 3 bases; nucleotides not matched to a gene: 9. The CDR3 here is CASRRGRSGTDTQYF. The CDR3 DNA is TGTGCCAGCAGAAGGGGGCGAAGTGGGACAGATACGCAGTATTTT.

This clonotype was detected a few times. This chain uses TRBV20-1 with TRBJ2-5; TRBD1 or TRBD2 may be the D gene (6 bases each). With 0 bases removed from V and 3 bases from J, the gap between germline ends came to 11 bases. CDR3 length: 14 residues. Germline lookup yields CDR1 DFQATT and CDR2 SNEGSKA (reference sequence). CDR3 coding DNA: TGCAGTGCTAGAGATCTGAGGGGGGAAGAGACCCAGTACTTC. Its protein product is CSARDLRGEETQYF.

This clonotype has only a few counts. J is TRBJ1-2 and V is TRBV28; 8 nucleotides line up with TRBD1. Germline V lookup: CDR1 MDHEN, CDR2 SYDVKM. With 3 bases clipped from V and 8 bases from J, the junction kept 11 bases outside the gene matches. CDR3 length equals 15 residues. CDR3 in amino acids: CASSLDREGARGYTF. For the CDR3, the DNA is TGTGCCAGCAGTTTGGACAGGGAAGGCGCAAGGGGCTACACCTTC.